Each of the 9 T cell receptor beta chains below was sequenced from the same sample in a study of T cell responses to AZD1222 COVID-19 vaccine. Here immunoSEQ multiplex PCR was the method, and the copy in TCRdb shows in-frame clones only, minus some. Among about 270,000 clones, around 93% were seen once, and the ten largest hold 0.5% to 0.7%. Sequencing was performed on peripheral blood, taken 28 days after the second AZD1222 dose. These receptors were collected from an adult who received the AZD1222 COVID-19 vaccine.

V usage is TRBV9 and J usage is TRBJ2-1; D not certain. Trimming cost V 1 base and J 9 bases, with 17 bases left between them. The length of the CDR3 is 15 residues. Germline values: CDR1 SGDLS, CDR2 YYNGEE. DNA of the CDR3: TGTGCCAGCAGCGTACAGGACCCCTCTTTCCGTGAGCAGTTCTTC. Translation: CASSVQDPSFREQFF.

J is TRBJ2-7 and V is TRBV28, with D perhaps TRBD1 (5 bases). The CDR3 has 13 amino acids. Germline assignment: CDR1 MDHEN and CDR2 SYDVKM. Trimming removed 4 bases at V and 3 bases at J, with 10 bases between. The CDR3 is CASSSLGLYEQYF. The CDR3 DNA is TGTGCCAGCAGTTCCTTGGGGCTCTACGAGCAGTACTTC. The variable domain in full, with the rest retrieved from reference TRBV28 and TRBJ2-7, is DVKVTQSSRYLVKRTGEKVFLECVQDMDHENMFWYRQDPGLGLRLIYFSYDVKMKEKGDIPEGYSVSREKKERFSLILESASTNQTSMYLCASSSLGLYEQYFGPGTRLTVT.

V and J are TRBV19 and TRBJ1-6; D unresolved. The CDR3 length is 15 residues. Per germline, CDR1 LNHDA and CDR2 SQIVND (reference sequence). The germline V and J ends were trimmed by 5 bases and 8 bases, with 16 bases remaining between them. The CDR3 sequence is CASSPPDGYDSPLHF. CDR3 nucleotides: TGTGCCAGTAGTCCCCCTGACGGTTACGATTCACCCCTCCACTTT.

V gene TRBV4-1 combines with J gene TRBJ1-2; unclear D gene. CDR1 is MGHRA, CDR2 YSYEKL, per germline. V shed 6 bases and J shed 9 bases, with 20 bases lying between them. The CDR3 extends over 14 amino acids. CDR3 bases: TGCGCCAGCAGTCAACCAGGTGGGCGGGGTAGCTACACCTTC. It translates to CASSQPGGRGSYTF.

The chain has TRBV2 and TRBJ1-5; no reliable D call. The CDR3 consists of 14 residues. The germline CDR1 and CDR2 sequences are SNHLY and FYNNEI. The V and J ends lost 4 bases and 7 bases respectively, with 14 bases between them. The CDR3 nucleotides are TGTGCCAGCAGTGGAAGGACTCTTAGCCAGCCCCAGCATTTT. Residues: CASSGRTLSQPQHF.

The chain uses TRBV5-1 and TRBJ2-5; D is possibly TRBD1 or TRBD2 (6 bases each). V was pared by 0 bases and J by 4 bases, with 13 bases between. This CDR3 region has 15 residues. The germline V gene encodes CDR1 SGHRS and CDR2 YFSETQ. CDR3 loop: CASSLGPRGGETQYF. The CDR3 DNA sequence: TGCGCCAGCAGCTTGGGGCCCAGGGGAGGAGAGACCCAGTACTTC.

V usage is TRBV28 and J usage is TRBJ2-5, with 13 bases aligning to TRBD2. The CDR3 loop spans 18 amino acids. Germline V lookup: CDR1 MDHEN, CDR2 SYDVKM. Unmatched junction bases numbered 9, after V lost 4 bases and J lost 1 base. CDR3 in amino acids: CASSSPGTSGNFQETQYF. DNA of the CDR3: TGTGCCAGCAGTTCCCCCGGGACTAGCGGGAATTTCCAAGAGACCCAGTACTTC.

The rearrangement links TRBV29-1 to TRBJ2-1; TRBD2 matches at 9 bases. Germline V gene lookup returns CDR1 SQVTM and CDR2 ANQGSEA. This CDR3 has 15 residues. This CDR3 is CSSAGGVLSYNEQFF. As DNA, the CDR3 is TGCAGTTCAGCGGGAGGCGTATTATCCTACAATGAGCAGTTCTTC.

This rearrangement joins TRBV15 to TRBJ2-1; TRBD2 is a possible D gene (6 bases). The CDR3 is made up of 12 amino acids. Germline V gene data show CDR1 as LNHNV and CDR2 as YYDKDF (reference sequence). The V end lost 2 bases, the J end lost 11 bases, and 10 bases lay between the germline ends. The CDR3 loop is CATSRPAGKQFF. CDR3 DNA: TGTGCCACCAGCAGACCCGCGGGGAAGCAGTTCTTC.